These 14 T cell receptor beta chains share one sample of origin, sequenced in a study of blood T cells in healthy people across ages. A second PCR, run for about 7 to 11 cycles, used a sample-barcoded 5' primer plus a J-beta primer mix. TCRdb reprocessed the 5' RACE reads via MiXCR and lists one record per CDR3 protein. The profile covers 1,800,000 or so distinct CDR3 sequences, with roughly 43% appearing a single time and 23% taken by the ten largest. Material: blood. The receptors were sampled from a human donor in good health.

The CDR3 loop reads CASSVALGQTYEQYF. The CDR3 DNA reads as TGTGCCAGCAGTGTGGCCCTCGGACAGACCTACGAGCAGTACTTC. The chain employs TRBV2 and TRBJ2-7; TRBD1 is a possible D gene (6 bases). This CDR3 contains 15 residues. From germline, CDR1 is SNHLY and CDR2 FYNNEI. V was clipped by 4 bases and J by 2 bases, with 15 bases between them.

This clonotype was seen only a few times. V and J are TRBV5-1 and TRBJ2-1; no definite D call. Germline-derived CDR1 and CDR2 are SGHRS and YFSETQ. The V and J ends lost 0 bases and 0 bases respectively, with 10 bases between them. This CDR3 has 16 amino acids. The DNA for the CDR3 is TGCGCCAGCAGCTTGGGCTGGGAAAGCTCCTACAATGAGCAGTTCTTC. This translates into CASSLGWESSYNEQFF.

This clonotype was picked up a small number of times. The V and J genes are TRBV25-1 and TRBJ2-1, with 10 bases that match TRBD1. The CDR3 loop spans 17 amino acids. Germline trimming cut 2 bases from V and 7 bases from J; bases unmatched to any gene: 11. CDR1 and CDR2 (germline): MGHDK, SYGVNS. The CDR3 bases are TGTGCCAGCAGTGAAGGGTTGGGAGACAGGGGGCATAATGAGCAGTTCTTC. Its protein product is CASSEGLGDRGHNEQFF.

The CDR3 sequence: CASSLTSSGGFYEQYF. The CDR3 nucleotides are TGCGCCAGCAGCTTGACTTCTAGCGGGGGCTTCTACGAGCAGTACTTC. V usage is TRBV5-1 and J usage is TRBJ2-7; 10 nucleotides agree with TRBD2. The CDR3 runs 16 residues. Germline V CDR1 and CDR2: SGHRS, YFSETQ. V was clipped by 1 base and J by 3 bases; unmatched bases: 7.

This chain connects TRBV2 to TRBJ2-2; D uncertain. The CDR3 covers 14 residues. V was shortened by 8 bases and J by 4 bases, with 14 bases between the two germline ends. CDR1 and CDR2 from the germline V gene are SNHLY and FYNNEI. CDR3 protein: CASRPGQSTGELFF. The DNA for the CDR3 is TGTGCCAGCCGGCCCGGGCAGAGCACCGGGGAGCTGTTTTTT.

The rearrangement links TRBV4-2 to TRBJ2-5, with D possibly matching TRBD2 (5 bases). This CDR3 comprises 15 residues. The ends were cut back, 1 base at V and 1 base at J, with 10 bases in the middle. Germline lookup yields CDR1 LGHNA and CDR2 YNFKEQ. The CDR3 loop reads CASSQGRAIQETQYF. DNA for the CDR3: TGTGCCAGCAGCCAAGGGCGGGCTATCCAAGAGACCCAGTACTTC.

This chain links TRBV10-3 with TRBJ2-1; TRBD2 aligns across 9 bases. V shed 4 bases and J 4 bases; nucleotides not matched to a gene: 5. The germline CDR1 and CDR2 sequences are ENHRY and SYGVKD. CDR3 length: 15 residues. The CDR3 nucleotides read TGTGCCATCAGTGGGGGGCTAGCGGGGTACAATGAGCAGTTCTTC. Its translation is CAISGGLAGYNEQFF.

The V and J genes are TRBV28 and TRBJ2-5; 13 positions match TRBD2. With V trimmed by 5 bases and J by 5 bases, 5 bases remained unmatched. There are 15 residues in the CDR3. Germline V gives CDR1 MDHEN, CDR2 SYDVKM. CDR3 sequence (DNA): TGTGCCAGCAGTGACTTGACTAGCGGGGGGGAGACCCAGTACTTC. It yields the protein CASSDLTSGGETQYF.

This clonotype was seen a handful of times. The V and J genes are TRBV5-1 and TRBJ2-7; 8 nucleotides agree with TRBD1. Unmatched junction bases numbered 5, after V lost 4 bases and J lost 2 bases. The germline V gene has CDR1 SGHRS and CDR2 YFSETQ. This CDR3 has 14 residues. In DNA form, the CDR3 reads TGCGCCAGCAGCCACACGGGACAGGCCTACGAGCAGTACTTC. Encoded protein: CASSHTGQAYEQYF.

The chain couples TRBV7-3 to TRBJ2-1; the D gene is possibly TRBD1 (5 bases). CDR3 length: 15 residues. Germline CDR1 SGHTA, CDR2 FQGTGA. The V end lost 5 bases, the J end lost 7 bases, and 18 bases lay between the germline ends. CDR3 nucleotide sequence: TGTGCCAGCAGCGCCCCCGAAAGGGGTCGTAATGAGCAGTTCTTC. This gives the protein CASSAPERGRNEQFF.

CDR3 sequence (DNA): TGTGCCAGCAGTTTCGAGACAGCTAATGAAAAACTGTTTTTT. Residues: CASSFETANEKLFF. The chain recombines TRBV28 with TRBJ1-4, with D possibly TRBD1 on 5 matching bases. CDR1 MDHEN and CDR2 SYDVKM come from the germline V gene. The germline V and J ends were trimmed by 3 bases and 3 bases, with 8 bases remaining between them. This CDR3 has 14 amino acids.

The chain is built from TRBV5-1 and TRBJ2-3, with D perhaps matching TRBD2 (6 bases). The germline CDR1 and CDR2 sequences are SGHRS and YFSETQ. Trimming cost V 2 bases and J 3 bases, with 16 bases left between them. The CDR3 covers 16 residues. CDR3 DNA sequence: TGCGCCAGCAGCTTCAACCGGGACTCAGATACAGATACGCAGTATTTT. Translated, it gives CASSFNRDSDTDTQYF. Full variable domain (outside the CDR3, taken from reference TRBV5-1 and TRBJ2-3): KAGVTQTPRYLIKTRGQQVTLSCSPISGHRSVSWYQQTPGQGLQFLFEYFSETQRNKGNFPGRFSGRQFSNSRSEMNVSTLELGDSALYLCASSFNRDSDTDTQYFGPGTRLTVL.

This clonotype was observed a handful of times. The rearrangement joins TRBV12-3 or TRBV12-4 to TRBJ2-5; 9 bases map to TRBD1. With V trimmed by 7 bases and J by 4 bases, 4 bases remained unmatched. The CDR3 consists of 13 residues. CDR3 amino acids: CASTQQGAETQYF. CDR3 nucleotide sequence: TGTGCCAGCACCCAACAGGGGGCAGAGACCCAGTACTTC.

On this clonotype: The junction shows a germline mismatch at one end, possibly a read error. The J gene is TRBJ2-5, the V gene TRBV12-3 or TRBV12-4, with D tentatively TRBD1 (6 bases). The CDR3 runs to 13 residues. The CDR3 protein is CASRPDRQETQYF. In DNA form, the CDR3 reads TGTGCCAGCAGACCGGACAGACAAGAGACTCAGTACTTC.